This T cell receptor (beta chain) was identified in a study of cytomegalovirus exposure and HLA in healthy donors. Study outcomes and limitations: The study designated some 180 TCR beta chains cytomegalovirus-associated.

It was with 60 Vbeta and 13 Jbeta primers that the PCR ran. Sequencing was performed with immunoSEQ multiplex PCR; in TCRdb, only in-frame clones are kept and a portion is missing. This sample has roughly 150,000 clones; approximately 83% occur once, and the top ten carry about 3.4%. On this clone: The antigen is undetermined.

Germline assignment: CDR1 SNHLY and CDR2 FYNNEI. The CDR3 runs to 14 residues. Trimming stripped 9 bases from V and 0 bases from J, with 12 bases between. The sequencing input was PBMCs. This sequence was found in a male donor in good health and CMV-seronegative. The chain has TRBV2 and TRBJ1-3; no reliable D call. CDR3 sequence reads: CARSGENSGNTIYF. CDR3 in DNA: TGTGCCAGGTCTGGGGAGAACTCTGGAAACACCATATATTTT.